This T cell receptor gamma chain emerged from a study of Vδ1+ human thymocytes. Study observations and caveats: Highly polyclonal TRG and TRD repertoires with Gaussian CDR3 length distributions appeared in thymus.

V lost 3 bases, J lost 0 bases, and 14 bases stayed unmatched. The CDR3 runs 17 residues. Germline V lookup: CDR1 VINAFY, CDR2 YDVSNSKD. The template was reverse-transcribed extracted RNA. CDR3 amplicons came from multiplex PCR with pooled V-gene forward and constant-region reverse primers. TCRdb called clones from the multiplex PCR reads again using CATT. The sample shows about 11,000 gamma-chain clones, approximately 40% of them seen only once. In the case of this clone: No antigen is known for it.

This sequence joins TRGV5 and TRGJ1 or TRGJ2. TCRdb is silent on the J gene; assignment here came from matching the DNA to germline. Sequencing was performed on Vdelta1+ gamma-delta thymocytes from the thymus. Stated subset: FACS-sorted CD3+ TCRalphabeta- TCRVdelta1+ TCRVdelta2- thymocytes. The sequence derives from a boy younger than two who had congenital heart surgery. Here the CDR3 DNA reads TGTGCCACCTGGGACCTCCGGGGAGAGGAGAATTATTATAAGAAACTCTTT. It is translated as CATWDLRGEENYYKKLF.